Presented here are 27 T cell receptor beta chains from one specimen sequenced in a study of shared clonotypes between healthy human individuals. TCRdb keeps only in-frame clones here, not all; method: immunoSEQ multiplex PCR. The sample contains about 1.1 million clones, 78% of which appear only once. Sequenced input: memory CD4+ T cells from PBMCs. Subset defined: CD45RA-negative fraction. The receptors derive from a young man in good health. Some clones in this sample may be carry-over from other donors' samples.

This rearrangement joins TRBV5-1 to TRBJ2-3; 14 bases align to TRBD2. CDR3 size: 17 residues. The V gene end was trimmed by 3 bases and the J gene end by 4 bases; junction bases not matched to a gene: 7. Germline V lookup: CDR1 SGHRS, CDR2 YFSETQ. This CDR3 is CASSSGLAGVGADTQYF. In DNA, the CDR3 is TGCGCCAGCAGCTCGGGACTAGCGGGAGTCGGAGCAGATACGCAGTATTTT.

This sequence joins TRBV5-1 and TRBJ2-2; D is possibly TRBD2 (5 bases). Trimming stripped 4 bases from V and 0 bases from J, with 13 bases between. Germline V gives CDR1 SGHRS, CDR2 YFSETQ. The CDR3 extends over 16 amino acids. This chain's CDR3 is CASSPLTSANTGELFF. The DNA for the CDR3 is TGCGCCAGCAGCCCACTTACTAGTGCGAACACCGGGGAGCTGTTTTTT.

This clone has just one count. The rearrangement links TRBV2 to TRBJ1-1; the match to TRBD1 covers 8 bases. Unmatched junction bases numbered 4, after V lost 4 bases and J lost 3 bases. The CDR3 runs 14 residues. Germline CDR1 is SNHLY and CDR2 is FYNNEI. The CDR3 reads CASSVLQGDTEAFF. Here the CDR3 DNA reads TGTGCCAGCAGTGTGCTACAGGGGGACACTGAAGCTTTCTTT. Full variable domain (rest looked up from reference TRBV2 and TRBJ1-1): EPEVTQTPSHQVTQMGQEVILRCVPISNHLYFYWYRQILGQKVEFLVSFYNNEISEKSEIFDDQFSVERPDGSNFTLKIRSTKLEDSAMYFCASSVLQGDTEAFFGQGTRLTVV.

The chain joins TRBV6-1 to TRBJ2-2, with 8 nucleotides matching TRBD1. Looked up from germline, CDR1 is MNHNS and CDR2 is SASEGT. Trimming cost V 5 bases and J 6 bases; bases outside gene matches: 8. This CDR3 comprises 15 residues. This chain's CDR3 is CASSSGQVNAGELFF. The DNA of the CDR3 is TGTGCCAGCAGTTCGGGACAGGTCAATGCCGGGGAGCTGTTTTTT.

The genes are TRBV6-6 and TRBJ1-5, with a weak D call TRBD1 (6 bases). The CDR3 is made up of 14 amino acids. Germline V gives CDR1 MNHNY, CDR2 SVGAGI (reference sequence). V was shortened by 9 bases and J by 3 bases, with 15 bases between the two germline ends. CDR3 sequence (DNA): TGTGCCAGTCAGGGGTCGGGGCTCAATCAGCCCCAGCATTTT. This encodes CASQGSGLNQPQHF.

This chain connects TRBV10-3 to TRBJ2-7; no definite D call. The CDR3 runs to 15 residues. Germline CDR1 is ENHRY and CDR2 is SYGVKD. The V end lost 2 bases, the J end lost 9 bases, and 20 bases lay between the germline ends. CDR3 residues: CAISETTGLSFGQYF. CDR3 bases: TGTGCCATCAGTGAGACCACGGGTCTCTCCTTTGGGCAGTACTTC.

CDR3 bases: TGTGCCAGCAGTGTCACAGCGGGAACTTACAATGAGCAGTTCTTC. Translation gives CASSVTAGTYNEQFF. J is TRBJ2-1 and V is TRBV6-4; 7 nucleotides align to TRBD2. Germline CDR1 and CDR2: MRHNA and SNTAGT. The CDR3 is made up of 15 amino acids. V was pared by 4 bases and J by 4 bases, with 7 bases of the junction left unmatched.

The sample holds many counts of this clone. Here the CDR3 reads CASSQADTGELFF. The CDR3 coding sequence is TGTGCCAGCAGCCAAGCCGACACCGGGGAGCTGTTTTTT. V is TRBV4-2 and J is TRBJ2-2; D is ambiguous. The CDR3 has 13 residues. The germline CDR1 and CDR2 sequences are LGHNA and YNFKEQ. Trimming pared 1 base from V and 3 bases from J, leaving 3 bases between.

The V gene is TRBV29-1, the J gene TRBJ2-7; 9 nucleotides align to TRBD1. Losses at the gene ends were 1 base for V and 4 bases for J; bases not matched to a gene: 2. The CDR3 covers 13 residues. From germline, CDR1 is SQVTM and CDR2 ANQGSEA. The CDR3 DNA sequence: TGCAGCGTTGAAGCGGACAGGGGATACGAGCAGTACTTC. Protein sequence: CSVEADRGYEQYF.

Here the CDR3 DNA reads TGTGCCAGCAGCCCGGGACAGGCCACCTTTTTCTATGAGCAGTTCTTC. This codes for CASSPGQATFFYEQFF. J is TRBJ2-1 and V is TRBV7-2; 8 bases are shared with TRBD1. J lost 8 bases, V lost 5 bases, and 14 bases had no gene match. The CDR3 extends over 16 amino acids. Germline CDR1 and CDR2: SGHTA and FQGNSA.

The chain's CDR3 is CASSPISLSGPGVQFF. CDR3 bases: TGTGCCAGCAGCCCTATTTCGCTTTCCGGGCCGGGCGTGCAGTTCTTC. The genes are TRBV11-3 and TRBJ2-1; no clear D gene. CDR3 length: 16 amino acids. Trimming stripped 5 bases from V and 12 bases from J, with 26 bases between. Per germline, CDR1 SGHNT and CDR2 YENEEA. Full variable domain (outside the CDR3, taken from reference TRBV11-3 and TRBJ2-1): EAGVVQSPRYKIIEKKQPVAFWCNPISGHNTLYWYLQNLGQGPELLIRYENEEAVDDSQLPKDRFSAERLKGVDSTLKIQPAELGDSAVYLCASSPISLSGPGVQFFGPGTRLTVL.

This clone was seen just once. This may stem from a read error, because a much larger clone lies one nucleotide away. This chain uses TRBV5-4 with TRBJ2-1, with 11 bases fitting TRBD2. V dropped 4 bases and J dropped 5; count of bases not matched to a gene: 2. This CDR3 region has 14 residues. In germline, CDR1 is SGHNT, CDR2 YYREEE (reference sequence). The DNA for the CDR3 is TGTGCCAGCAGCCCGGGACTAGCGGACAATGAGCAGTTCTTC. It yields the protein CASSPGLADNEQFF.

The chain is built from TRBV5-3 and TRBJ2-5, with a weak D call TRBD1 (7 bases). TRBV5-3 is recorded as an ORF, its role being uncertain. V was pared by 4 bases and J by 5 bases, with 15 bases between. The CDR3 runs to 14 residues. This CDR3 reads CARSLIAGGETQYF. Written as DNA, the CDR3 is TGTGCCAGAAGCCTAATCGCAGGGGGGGAGACCCAGTACTTC.

The chain recombines TRBV11-2 with TRBJ1-1; tentative D call: TRBD1 (5 bases). Trimming shortened V by 1 base and J by 4 bases, and 10 bases separated the two germline ends. Germline CDR1 is SGHAT and CDR2 is FQNNGV. This CDR3 has 14 amino acids. The CDR3 loop reads CASSLVGQGTEAFF. In DNA form, the CDR3 reads TGTGCCAGCAGCTTAGTCGGCCAGGGCACTGAAGCTTTCTTT.

The rearrangement uses TRBV4-1 and TRBJ1-2; 8 bases map to TRBD1. This CDR3 has 14 residues. Per the germline V gene, CDR1 is MGHRA and CDR2 is YSYEKL. The ends lost 4 bases at V and 2 bases at J; junction bases unmatched: 3. The CDR3 DNA reads as TGCGCCAGCAGCCTCCGGACAGGGAACTATGGCTACACCTTC. Its protein product is CASSLRTGNYGYTF.

This sequence joins TRBV28 and TRBJ1-2; D is ambiguous. This CDR3 is built from 12 residues. V dropped 8 bases and J dropped 2 bases, with 9 bases sitting between them. CDR1 and CDR2 (germline): MDHEN, SYDVKM. In DNA, the CDR3 is TGTGCCAGCGCCCTGGGAAACTATGGCTACACCTTC. This codes for CASALGNYGYTF.

The CDR3 nucleotides read TGTGCCAGCAGCGCCCGACAGGGGGGGGAGACCCAGTACTTC. It is translated as CASSARQGGETQYF. The chain is built from TRBV7-9 and TRBJ2-5; 9 bases agree with TRBD1. J gave up 5 bases and V 5 bases, and 6 bases lay outside the gene matches. The CDR3 contains 14 residues. The germline gives CDR1 SEHNR, CDR2 FQNEAQ (reference sequence). Drawing the rest from reference TRBV7-9 and TRBJ2-5, the complete variable domain is DTGVSQNPRHKITKRGQNVTFRCDPISEHNRLYWYRQTLGQGPEFLTYFQNEAQLEKSRLLSDRFSAERPKGSFSTLEIQRTEQGDSAMYLCASSARQGGETQYFGPGTRLLVL.

This clone has a single count. This chain connects TRBV11-2 to TRBJ2-5, with D unresolved. V was shortened by 2 bases and J by 2 bases, with 18 bases between the two germline ends. The CDR3 is 17 amino acids. Per the germline V gene, CDR1 is SGHAT and CDR2 is FQNNGV. CDR3 nucleotides: TGTGCCAGCAGCTTACTCCCCTCCCTAGGGCGACAAGAGACCCAGTACTTC. The encoded protein is CASSLLPSLGRQETQYF.

The chain recombines TRBV5-6 with TRBJ2-7; the D gene is possibly TRBD2 (7 bases). CDR3 length: 14 amino acids. Deletions cut 4 bases from V and 6 bases from J, with 17 bases between. Per the germline V gene, CDR1 is SGHDT and CDR2 is YYEEEE. CDR3 residues: CASSPVGGRGEQYF. CDR3 nucleotide sequence: TGTGCCAGCAGCCCTGTGGGGGGGCGGGGCGAGCAGTACTTC.

The rearrangement uses TRBV20-1 and TRBJ1-1; maybe TRBD1 (5 bases). Germline V gene data show CDR1 as DFQATT and CDR2 as SNEGSKA (reference sequence). The CDR3 consists of 11 residues. V lost 5 bases and J lost 5, with 9 bases in between. CDR3 in DNA: TGCAGTGCTCCGGGGCGGACTGAAGCTTTCTTT. Its translation: CSAPGRTEAFF.

About this clone: Other DNA sequences in this sample translate to the same CDR3. The CDR3 region is CASSLSGGETQYF. The CDR3 DNA sequence: TGTGCCAGCAGCTTATCCGGGGGAGAGACCCAGTACTTC. This chain links TRBV7-2 with TRBJ2-5; possible D gene TRBD2, 6 bases. Trimming removed 2 bases from V and 4 bases from J, with 8 bases in between. This CDR3 region has 13 residues. Germline V gives CDR1 SGHTA, CDR2 FQGNSA.

A few counts support this clone. In DNA form, the CDR3 reads TGTGCCAGCAGCTTAGCTATCATGGGACAGGTGAACACTGAAGCTTTCTTT. Protein sequence: CASSLAIMGQVNTEAFF. This chain joins TRBV7-6 and TRBJ1-1, with 8 bases that match TRBD1. This CDR3 region has 17 residues. Germline V lookup: CDR1 SGHVS, CDR2 FNYEAQ. Germline trimming cut 0 bases from V and 0 bases from J; bases unmatched to any gene: 6.

Only a few counts were recorded for this clone. The chain has TRBV6-6 and TRBJ2-3, with D possibly matching TRBD1 (5 bases). Trimming pared 1 base from V and 5 bases from J, leaving 10 bases between. This CDR3 contains 14 residues. The germline CDR1 and CDR2 sequences are MNHNY and SVGAGI (reference sequence). CDR3 nucleotides: TGTGCCAGCAGTTACTTCAGGGTCGGAGATACGCAGTATTTT. It is translated as CASSYFRVGDTQYF.

This rearrangement joins TRBV5-6 to TRBJ1-2; no firm D call. This CDR3 is 13 amino acids long. Per the germline V gene, CDR1 is SGHDT and CDR2 is YYEEEE. The V end was cut by 4 bases, the J end by 2 bases, with 9 bases between. CDR3 amino acids: CASSADGNYGYTF. CDR3 bases: TGTGCCAGCAGCGCGGACGGGAACTATGGCTACACCTTC.

CDR3 loop: CASSLLYSSGRKNEQFF. In nucleotides, the CDR3 is TGTGCCAGCAGCTTATTGTATTCAAGCGGGAGGAAAAATGAGCAGTTCTTC. V is TRBV7-2 and J is TRBJ2-1, with 9 bases fitting TRBD2. CDR3 size: 17 residues. Germline assignment: CDR1 SGHTA and CDR2 FQGNSA. With V trimmed by 2 bases and J by 7 bases, 12 bases remained unmatched.

A note on this clone: Other DNA sequences from this sample encode an identical CDR3 as well. The chain joins TRBV28 to TRBJ2-5; D tentatively fits TRBD1 or TRBD2 (6 bases each). Germline CDR1 MDHEN, CDR2 SYDVKM. The V end lost 5 bases, the J end lost 2 bases, and 12 bases lay between the germline ends. The CDR3 is made up of 14 amino acids. CDR3: CASSTGGGQETQYF. CDR3 coding DNA: TGTGCCAGCAGTACCGGAGGGGGTCAAGAGACCCAGTACTTC.

The chain recombines TRBV6-5 with TRBJ1-2; 7 bases match TRBD1. Germline CDR1 reads MNHEY; CDR2 reads SVGAGI. The trim removed 6 bases at V and 4 bases at J, leaving 5 bases unmatched. The CDR3 contains 13 residues. For the CDR3, the DNA is TGTGCCAGCAGCCAGGACAGGAGCTATGGCTACACCTTC. Translating it yields CASSQDRSYGYTF.